This is a list of T cell receptor beta chains from one sample in a study of T-cell memory formation after mild COVID-19. MiXCR, run by TCRdb on the 5' RACE reads, gives a single entry per CDR3 protein. This sample has more than 300,000 distinct CDR3 sequences, with around a fifth found just once. Sequencing was done on a sample of PBMCs or a T cell subset sorted from them (not recorded which). The origin of the receptors is a man aged 18-30 years who had mild COVID-19 (a few samples of this study predate the infection). Cell type and time point are not known. CDR3s include the opening cysteine and the closing phenylalanine or tryptophan. D genes are given only for firm matches. Not all rows give a size; the values are once, few, many and, for expanded clones, a class.

D gene: .; CDR3 length: 15; J gene: TRBJ2-1; clone size: .; V gene: TRBV7-2; CDR3 protein: CASSLVKSRVNEQFF; CDR3 DNA: TGTGCCAGCAGCTTAGTAAAGTCTAGGGTGAATGAGCAGTTCTTC
D gene: .; CDR3 length: 18; J gene: TRBJ2-2; clone size: few; V gene: TRBV15; CDR3 protein: CATSREFGDYTHVGELFF; CDR3 DNA: TGTGCCACCAGCAGAGAGTTTGGCGACTATACGCATGTTGGGGAGCTGTTTTTT
D gene: .; CDR3 length: 15; J gene: TRBJ1-2; clone size: .; V gene: TRBV5-1; CDR3 protein: CASSPYASANYGYTF; CDR3 DNA: TGCGCCAGCAGCCCCTACGCCAGCGCTAACTATGGCTACACCTTC
D gene: .; CDR3 length: 15; J gene: TRBJ2-1; clone size: .; V gene: TRBV5-1; CDR3 protein: CASSASVSPGDEQFF; CDR3 DNA: TGCGCCAGCAGCGCCTCCGTCTCCCCTGGAGATGAGCAGTTCTTC
D gene: .; CDR3 length: 15; J gene: TRBJ2-2; clone size: few; V gene: TRBV7-2; CDR3 protein: CASSKGDANTGELFF; CDR3 DNA: TGTGCCAGCAGTAAGGGGGACGCGAACACCGGGGAGCTGTTTTTT
D gene: .; CDR3 length: 13; J gene: TRBJ2-2; clone size: .; V gene: TRBV20-1; CDR3 protein: CSARDSNTGELFF; CDR3 DNA: TGCAGTGCTAGAGATAGCAACACCGGGGAGCTGTTTTTT
D gene: .; CDR3 length: 14; J gene: TRBJ2-3; clone size: few; V gene: TRBV7-9; CDR3 protein: CAITRGGGTDTQYF; CDR3 DNA: TGTGCCATCACACGAGGCGGGGGCACAGATACGCAGTATTTT
D gene: TRBD1; CDR3 length: 14; J gene: TRBJ1-5; clone size: few; V gene: TRBV7-2; CDR3 protein: CASSLDRRNQPQHF; CDR3 DNA: TGTGCCAGCAGCTTGGACAGGAGGAATCAGCCCCAGCATTTT
D gene: .; CDR3 length: 12; J gene: TRBJ1-2; clone size: few; V gene: TRBV20-1; CDR3 protein: CSATTAIYGYTF; CDR3 DNA: TGCAGTGCTACGACAGCGATCTATGGCTACACCTTC
D gene: .; CDR3 length: 15; J gene: TRBJ1-3; clone size: few; V gene: TRBV6-5; CDR3 protein: CASSYSQGIGNTIYF; CDR3 DNA: TGTGCCAGCAGTTACTCGCAGGGAATCGGAAACACCATATATTTT
D gene: .; CDR3 length: 18; J gene: TRBJ1-5; clone size: few; V gene: TRBV15; CDR3 protein: CATSRGSGQKYSNQPQHF; CDR3 DNA: TGTGCCACCAGCAGAGGATCAGGACAGAAGTATAGCAATCAGCCCCAGCATTTT
D gene: TRBD1; CDR3 length: 16; J gene: TRBJ2-3; clone size: .; V gene: TRBV28; CDR3 protein: CASSVQGAYSTDTQYF; CDR3 DNA: TGTGCCAGCAGCGTACAGGGGGCGTATAGCACAGATACGCAGTATTTT
D gene: TRBD2; CDR3 length: 17; J gene: TRBJ2-3; clone size: .; V gene: TRBV18; CDR3 protein: CASSPRTSGGAFDTQYF; CDR3 DNA: TGTGCCAGCTCACCACGGACTAGCGGGGGGGCCTTCGATACGCAGTATTTT
D gene: TRBD1; CDR3 length: 13; J gene: TRBJ2-7; clone size: few; V gene: TRBV10-3; CDR3 protein: CAISATGEYEQYF; CDR3 DNA: TGTGCCATCAGTGCTACAGGGGAGTACGAGCAGTACTTC
D gene: .; CDR3 length: 14; J gene: TRBJ1-2; clone size: few; V gene: TRBV25-1; CDR3 protein: CASSTPSQGLSYTF; CDR3 DNA: TGTGCCAGCAGTACCCCCTCGCAGGGATTGAGCTACACCTTC
D gene: TRBD1; CDR3 length: 15; J gene: TRBJ2-2; clone size: .; V gene: TRBV6-2/TRBV6-3; CDR3 protein: CASRGTGARTGELFF; CDR3 DNA: TGTGCCAGCAGGGGGACAGGGGCAAGGACCGGGGAGCTGTTTTTT
D gene: .; CDR3 length: 15; J gene: TRBJ2-7; clone size: many; V gene: TRBV5-1; CDR3 protein: CASSSTTGFTYEQYF; CDR3 DNA: TGCGCCAGCAGCTCCACTACAGGGTTCACCTACGAGCAGTACTTC
D gene: TRBD2; CDR3 length: 18; J gene: TRBJ2-1; clone size: .; V gene: TRBV7-6; CDR3 protein: CASSPELAGAGYANEQFF; CDR3 DNA: TGTGCCAGCAGCCCCGAACTAGCGGGGGCCGGGTACGCCAATGAGCAGTTCTTC
D gene: TRBD1; CDR3 length: 12; J gene: TRBJ1-2; clone size: few; V gene: TRBV7-2; CDR3 protein: CASGDSRKGYTF; CDR3 DNA: TGTGCCAGTGGGGACAGTCGTAAAGGCTACACCTTC
D gene: .; CDR3 length: 19; J gene: TRBJ1-5; clone size: .; V gene: TRBV27; CDR3 protein: CASSPVSMSTKILGQPQHF; CDR3 DNA: TGTGCCAGCAGCCCCGTCTCGATGTCGACAAAAATATTAGGTCAGCCCCAGCATTTT
D gene: .; CDR3 length: 12; J gene: TRBJ1-1; clone size: .; V gene: TRBV12-3/TRBV12-4; CDR3 protein: CASLSDATEAFF; CDR3 DNA: TGTGCCAGCCTCTCTGACGCGACTGAAGCTTTCTTT
D gene: .; CDR3 length: 13; J gene: TRBJ1-2; clone size: .; V gene: TRBV10-3; CDR3 protein: CAIRGERTSGYTF; CDR3 DNA: TGTGCCATACGGGGCGAAAGGACGTCTGGCTACACCTTC
D gene: .; CDR3 length: 14; J gene: TRBJ1-6; clone size: .; V gene: TRBV10-3; CDR3 protein: CAIRGDSGNSPLHF; CDR3 DNA: TGTGCCATCAGGGGGGACTCTGGCAATTCACCCCTCCACTTT
D gene: .; CDR3 length: 15; J gene: TRBJ2-3; clone size: .; V gene: TRBV3-1; CDR3 protein: CASSPAAPIGDTQYF; CDR3 DNA: TGTGCCAGCAGCCCGGCAGCCCCGATTGGGGATACGCAGTATTTT
D gene: TRBD1; CDR3 length: 16; J gene: TRBJ1-6; clone size: .; V gene: TRBV20-1; CDR3 protein: CSARDLLQGGASPLHF; CDR3 DNA: TGCAGTGCTAGAGATCTGCTTCAGGGGGGAGCTTCACCCCTCCACTTT
D gene: .; CDR3 length: 14; J gene: TRBJ1-6; clone size: .; V gene: TRBV6-5; CDR3 protein: CASSYSPGRSPLHF; CDR3 DNA: TGTGCCAGCAGTTACTCACCGGGCCGTTCACCCCTCCACTTT